This passage covers 20 T cell receptor beta chains from one sample sequenced in a study of T cells in Graves' hyperthyroidism and ophthalmopathy. Regions amplified from RNA transcripts were the TCR beta CDR3 regions. During a first-round RT-PCR of the TCR CDR3, the HTBI primer set was used. TCRdb reprocessed the multiplex PCR reads via MiXCR and lists one record per CDR3 protein. The data contain some 180,000 distinct CDR3 sequences, about 18% of them singletons. Sequencing was carried out using blood. These receptors were obtained from a woman aged 45-59 years with Graves' hyperthyroidism.

This clonotype has at least ten counts. The chain joins TRBV7-2 to TRBJ2-5; the D is unclear. From germline, CDR1 is SGHTA and CDR2 FQGNSA. Trimming took off 4 bases at V and 2 bases at J, with 11 bases between the two ends. The CDR3 runs 14 residues. The CDR3 region is CASSSGFYQETQYF. DNA of the CDR3: TGTGCCAGCAGCTCGGGCTTCTATCAAGAGACCCAGTACTTC. Using reference TRBV7-2 and TRBJ2-5 for the parts outside the CDR3, the full variable domain is GAGVSQSPSNKVTEKGKDVELRCDPISGHTALYWYRQSLGQGLEFLIYFQGNSAPDKSGLPSDRFSAERTGGSVSTLTIQRTQQEDSAVYLCASSSGFYQETQYFGPGTRLLVL.

The V gene is TRBV18, the J gene TRBJ2-2, with 7 bases identical to TRBD1. CDR3 length: 14 amino acids. Germline assignment: CDR1 KGHSH and CDR2 LQKENI. J lost 0 bases, V lost 9 bases, and 4 bases had no gene match. CDR3 sequence: CASLDRTNTGELFF. The CDR3 DNA follows: TGTGCCAGTTTGGACAGGACGAACACCGGGGAGCTGTTTTTT.

This clonotype was detected many times. This chain joins TRBV27 and TRBJ1-5, with no clear D. Germline loops: CDR1 MNHEY, CDR2 SMNVEV (reference sequence). Trimming pared 5 bases from V and 11 bases from J, leaving 16 bases between. This CDR3 has 13 residues. CDR3 in DNA: TGTGCCAGCAGTGCCATCGGGAGGGCAACCCAGCATTTT. This sequence encodes CASSAIGRATQHF.

This clonotype was seen ten or more times. The chain uses TRBV11-2 and TRBJ2-7; TRBD2 agrees at 7 bases. V lost 4 bases and J lost 2; bases outside the gene matches: 11. The CDR3 contains 16 residues. Looked up from germline, CDR1 is SGHAT and CDR2 is FQNNGV. CDR3 residues: CASSSPHGGGAYEQYF. Here the CDR3 DNA reads TGTGCCAGCAGCTCCCCTCATGGGGGGGGGGCCTACGAGCAGTACTTC.

In its sample, this clonotype was seen a few times. The chain employs TRBV10-1 and TRBJ2-7; D gene uncertain. From germline, CDR1 is WNHNN and CDR2 SYGVQD (reference sequence). Trimming removed 9 bases from V and 5 bases from J, with 5 bases in between. The CDR3 is 9 residues long. The CDR3 sequence: CARFNEQYF. The CDR3 DNA is TGCGCCAGATTCAACGAGCAGTACTTC.

This clonotype was picked up many times. V gene TRBV2 combines with J gene TRBJ1-5; D gene ambiguous. CDR3 size: 14 residues. V dropped 6 bases and J dropped 4 bases, with 13 bases sitting between them. The germline V gene has CDR1 SNHLY and CDR2 FYNNEI. The CDR3 spells CASSSLRLNQPQHF. The DNA of the CDR3 is TGTGCCAGCAGCTCATTGAGGCTGAATCAGCCCCAGCATTTT.

This chain connects TRBV4-1 to TRBJ1-1; 7 nucleotides match TRBD1. Germline values: CDR1 MGHRA, CDR2 YSYEKL. CDR3 size: 15 residues. With 5 bases clipped from V and 4 bases from J, the junction kept 10 bases outside the gene matches. The chain's CDR3 is CASSSRDSVRTEAFF. The CDR3 DNA sequence: TGCGCCAGCAGCTCCCGGGACAGTGTTCGCACTGAAGCTTTCTTT.

The V gene is TRBV20-1, the J gene TRBJ2-2, with 8 bases fitting TRBD1. Germline lookup yields CDR1 DFQATT and CDR2 SNEGSKA (reference sequence). The CDR3 totals 15 residues. Trimming removed 1 base from V and 3 bases from J; junction bases left unmatched: 4. In nucleotides, the CDR3 is TGCAGTGCTAGAGCAGGGGGCGGGGACACCGGGGAGCTGTTTTTT. This encodes CSARAGGGDTGELFF.

This clonotype was picked up many times. The chain employs TRBV12-3 or TRBV12-4 and TRBJ2-1, with a possible D match to TRBD1 (6 bases). This CDR3 contains 14 residues. Trimming took off 3 bases at V and 7 bases at J, with 13 bases between the two ends. The CDR3 DNA is TGTGCCAGCAGTTTTAGGCAGGGGAAAAATGAGCAGTTCTTC. Its translation is CASSFRQGKNEQFF.

This clonotype was seen ten or more times. The chain has TRBV28 and TRBJ2-1; D uncertain. The V gene's germline CDR1 is MDHEN and CDR2 SYDVKM. This CDR3 is 17 amino acids long. V was trimmed by 1 base and J by 10 bases, leaving 23 bases between them. CDR3: CASSLFKYSGRWAEQFF. Here the CDR3 DNA reads TGTGCCAGCAGTTTATTTAAGTACAGTGGACGTTGGGCGGAGCAGTTCTTC.

This clonotype came up many times. The chain has TRBV18 and TRBJ2-1; possible D gene TRBD2, 6 bases. CDR3 length equals 14 residues. Trimming cost V 2 bases and J 6 bases, with 11 bases left between them. Looked up from germline, CDR1 is KGHSH and CDR2 is LQKENI. This CDR3 is CASSPVGLVNEQFF. The CDR3 DNA follows: TGTGCCAGCTCACCAGTGGGACTGGTCAATGAGCAGTTCTTC.

This chain joins TRBV4-2 and TRBJ1-4, with TRBD1 matching 7 bases. V shed 3 bases and J 7 bases; nucleotides not matched to a gene: 2. CDR1 LGHNA and CDR2 YNFKEQ come from the germline V gene. This CDR3 has 13 residues. CDR3 in amino acids: CASSHRDSEKLFF. The CDR3 DNA is TGTGCCAGCAGCCACCGGGACAGTGAAAAACTGTTTTTT.

The J gene is TRBJ2-7, the V gene TRBV28; possibly TRBD2 for D (6 bases). V dropped 1 base and J dropped 2 bases, with 9 bases sitting between them. Germline V lookup: CDR1 MDHEN, CDR2 SYDVKM. The CDR3 extends over 14 amino acids. CDR3 loop: CASSLYGGAYEQYF. CDR3 bases: TGTGCCAGCAGTTTATACGGCGGGGCCTACGAGCAGTACTTC. Full variable domain (outside the CDR3, taken from reference TRBV28 and TRBJ2-7): DVKVTQSSRYLVKRTGEKVFLECVQDMDHENMFWYRQDPGLGLRLIYFSYDVKMKEKGDIPEGYSVSREKKERFSLILESASTNQTSMYLCASSLYGGAYEQYFGPGTRLTVT.

Many counts were recorded for this clonotype. This rearrangement joins TRBV28 to TRBJ1-1; D not certain. The germline V gene has CDR1 MDHEN and CDR2 SYDVKM. V was pared by 3 bases and J by 2 bases, with 7 bases between. The CDR3 extends over 13 amino acids. CDR3: CASSFSPNTEAFF. The CDR3 DNA reads TGTGCCAGCAGTTTCTCTCCTAACACTGAAGCTTTCTTT.

This chain joins TRBV4-3 and TRBJ1-1; 8 positions agree with TRBD1. With V trimmed by 3 bases and J by 5 bases, 2 bases remained unmatched. Germline CDR1 is LGHNA and CDR2 is YSLEER. The CDR3 has 13 amino acids. CDR3 nucleotides: TGCGCCAGCAGCCAGACAGGGGCGACTGAAGCTTTCTTT. Its protein product is CASSQTGATEAFF.

The sample holds many counts of this clonotype. The V and J genes are TRBV20-1 and TRBJ2-7, with D maybe TRBD2 (6 bases). CDR3 length: 15 residues. V was cut by 6 bases and J by 0 bases, with 18 bases left in between. Germline loops: CDR1 DFQATT, CDR2 SNEGSKA (reference sequence). This CDR3 reads CSAPNPSGLSYEQYF. The DNA of the CDR3 is TGCAGTGCCCCTAATCCGAGCGGGCTCTCCTACGAGCAGTACTTC.

At least ten counts were recorded for this clonotype. The CDR3 coding sequence is TGTGCCAGCAAACGACAGGGAGGTACCGGGGAGCTGTTTTTT. This codes for CASKRQGGTGELFF. The chain uses TRBV6-1 and TRBJ2-2, with D possibly being TRBD1 (7 bases). Trimming stripped 7 bases from V and 5 bases from J, with 14 bases between. CDR1 MNHNS and CDR2 SASEGT come from the germline V gene. The CDR3 sequence is 14 residues long.

This clonotype was picked up many times. This chain uses TRBV5-1 with TRBJ2-3; possible D gene TRBD1, 5 bases. Germline CDR1 reads SGHRS; CDR2 reads YFSETQ. V lost 4 bases and J 6 bases, leaving 15 bases between the germline ends. The CDR3 has 14 residues. Written as DNA, the CDR3 is TGCGCCAGCAGCGACGATACCCAGGGTGATACGCAGTATTTT. As protein: CASSDDTQGDTQYF.

The chain employs TRBV27 and TRBJ1-4; a weak D match, TRBD1 (6 bases). Germline V CDR1 and CDR2: MNHEY, SMNVEV (reference sequence). Between the trimmed V and J ends, which lost 5 bases and 1 base, there was a span of 14 bases. This CDR3 has 16 amino acids. The chain's CDR3 is CASSRLGAQTNEKLFF. The CDR3 DNA reads as TGTGCCAGCAGTCGATTGGGGGCGCAAACTAATGAAAAACTGTTTTTT. Filled out from reference TRBV27 and TRBJ1-4, the complete variable domain reads EAQVTQNPRYLITVTGKKLTVTCSQNMNHEYMSWYRQDPGLGLRQIYYSMNVEVTDKGDVPEGYKVSRKEKRNFPLILESPSPNQTSLYFCASSRLGAQTNEKLFFGSGTQLSVL.

This clonotype occurred many times. This sequence joins TRBV4-1 and TRBJ1-1; D call uncertain. This CDR3 is 19 amino acids long. Trimming left V 0 bases short and J 1 base short, with 21 bases between. Germline lookup yields CDR1 MGHRA and CDR2 YSYEKL. In DNA form, the CDR3 reads TGCGCCAGCAGCCAAGAGTCTGCGCAACTTTCCATGGGGAACACTGAAGCTTTCTTT. The encoded protein is CASSQESAQLSMGNTEAFF.